The source of this TCR beta chain is a study of T cells in Graves' hyperthyroidism and ophthalmopathy. RNA transcripts provided the source from which TCR beta CDR3 regions were amplified. HTBI primers drove first-round RT-PCR of the TCR CDR3. TCRdb re-derived calls from the multiplex PCR reads in MiXCR, one entry per CDR3 protein. The sample shows 660,000 or so distinct CDR3 sequences, around 21% of them seen only once. CDR1 is SGHKS, CDR2 YYEKEE, per germline (reference sequence). The germline V and J ends were trimmed by 4 bases and 7 bases, with 12 bases remaining between them. The CDR3 sequence is 13 residues long.

The rearrangement uses TRBV5-5 and TRBJ2-1; D is possibly TRBD1 (6 bases). This clonotype was obtained from a man aged 30 to 45 with Graves' ophthalmopathy. Sequenced input: blood. The CDR3 loop reads CASSAAQGNEQFF. In nucleotides, the CDR3 is TGTGCCAGCAGCGCGGCCCAGGGGAATGAGCAGTTCTTC.